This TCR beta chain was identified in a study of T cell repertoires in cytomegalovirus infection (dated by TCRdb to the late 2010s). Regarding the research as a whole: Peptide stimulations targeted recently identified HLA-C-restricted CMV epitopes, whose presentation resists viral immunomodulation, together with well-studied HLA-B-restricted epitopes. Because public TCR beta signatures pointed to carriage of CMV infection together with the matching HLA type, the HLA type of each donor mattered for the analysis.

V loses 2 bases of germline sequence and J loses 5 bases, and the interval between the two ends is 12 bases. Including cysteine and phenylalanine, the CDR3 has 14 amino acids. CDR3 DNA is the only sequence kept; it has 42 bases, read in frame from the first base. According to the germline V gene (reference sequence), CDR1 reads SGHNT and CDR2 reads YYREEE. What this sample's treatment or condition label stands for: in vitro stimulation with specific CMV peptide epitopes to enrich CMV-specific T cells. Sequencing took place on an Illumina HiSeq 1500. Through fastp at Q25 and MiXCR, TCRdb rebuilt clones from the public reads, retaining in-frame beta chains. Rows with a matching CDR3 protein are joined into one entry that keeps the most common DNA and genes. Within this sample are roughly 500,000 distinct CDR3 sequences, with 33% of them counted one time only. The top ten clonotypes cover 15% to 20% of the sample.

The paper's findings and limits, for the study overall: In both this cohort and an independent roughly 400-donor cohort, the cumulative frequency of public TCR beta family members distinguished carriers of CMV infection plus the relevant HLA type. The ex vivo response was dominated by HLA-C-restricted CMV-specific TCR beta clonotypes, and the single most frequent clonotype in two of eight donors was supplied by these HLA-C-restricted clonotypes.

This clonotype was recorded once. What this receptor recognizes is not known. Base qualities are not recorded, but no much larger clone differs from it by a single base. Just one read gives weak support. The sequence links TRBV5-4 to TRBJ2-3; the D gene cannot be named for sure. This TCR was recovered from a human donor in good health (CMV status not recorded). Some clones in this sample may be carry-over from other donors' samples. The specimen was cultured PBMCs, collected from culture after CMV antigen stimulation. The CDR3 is CASSFLPVGDTQYF. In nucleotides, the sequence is TGTGCCAGCAGCTTCCTACCCGTTGGAGATACGCAGTATTTT.